This TCR beta chain was retrieved from a study of blood T cells in healthy people across ages. This clonotype has only a few counts. V gave up 1 base and J gave up 4 bases, with 14 bases separating them. Germline loops: CDR1 SGHTA, CDR2 FQGNSA. The CDR3 has 16 amino acids. Every sample had a minimum of 6.5 million PBMCs isolated. Sample-barcoded 5' priming and a J-beta primer mix drove a second PCR of 7 to 11 cycles. TCRdb used MiXCR to reprocess the 5' RACE reads, holding one entry per CDR3 protein. The profile covers about 800,000 distinct CDR3 sequences, with 46% appearing a single time and around 18% taken by the ten largest.

The TCR originated in an elderly man in good health. The V and J genes are TRBV7-2 and TRBJ2-1; D perhaps matches TRBD1 (6 bases). The sequenced material came from blood. The CDR3 here is CASSLGGVDRYNEQFF. DNA of the CDR3: TGTGCCAGCAGCTTAGGTGGAGTCGACAGGTACAATGAGCAGTTCTTC. Filled out from reference TRBV7-2 and TRBJ2-1, the complete variable domain reads GAGVSQSPSNKVTEKGKDVELRCDPISGHTALYWYRQSLGQGLEFLIYFQGNSAPDKSGLPSDRFSAERTGGSVSTLTIQRTQQEDSAVYLCASSLGGVDRYNEQFFGPGTRLTVL.